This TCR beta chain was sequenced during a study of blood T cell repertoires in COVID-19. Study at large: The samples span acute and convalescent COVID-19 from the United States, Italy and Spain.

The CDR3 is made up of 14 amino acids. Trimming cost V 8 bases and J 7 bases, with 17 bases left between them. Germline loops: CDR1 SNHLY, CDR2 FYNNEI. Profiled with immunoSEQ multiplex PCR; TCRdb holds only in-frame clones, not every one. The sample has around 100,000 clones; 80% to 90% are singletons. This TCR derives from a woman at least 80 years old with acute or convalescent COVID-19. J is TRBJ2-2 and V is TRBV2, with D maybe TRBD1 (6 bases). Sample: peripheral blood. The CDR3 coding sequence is TGTGCCAGCTTGGGGGCAGGGTGGATCGGGGAGCTGTTTTTT. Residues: CASLGAGWIGELFF.